The rows below give T cell receptor beta chains drawn from one sample of a study of cytomegalovirus exposure and HLA in healthy donors. The assay was immunoSEQ multiplex PCR, and TCRdb's table has in-frame clones only and misses some. The ten most abundant clones cover about 2% of a sample with about 140,000 clones. Specimen: PBMCs. Source of these receptors: a woman in her late teens or twenties in good health and CMV-seronegative. Both conserved end residues are part of each CDR3. The D gene is left open where the match is weak.

j_gene: TRBJ2-1
v_gene: TRBV7-3
d_gene: TRBD1
CDR3aa: CASSSGIQGARKFF
CDR3nt: TGTGCCAGCAGCTCGGGAATACAGGGGGCTAGAAAGTTCTTC

j_gene: TRBJ1-3
v_gene: TRBV5-6
d_gene: -
CDR3aa: CASSLGQGNTIYF
CDR3nt: TGTGCCAGCAGCTTGGGACAGGGAAACACCATATATTTT

j_gene: TRBJ2-3
v_gene: TRBV5-4
d_gene: -
CDR3aa: CASSPSPAASTDTQYF
CDR3nt: TGTGCCAGCAGCCCCAGCCCAGCGGCTAGCACAGATACGCAGTATTTT

j_gene: TRBJ1-1
v_gene: TRBV6-1
d_gene: TRBD1
CDR3aa: CASSGQGSNLKAEAFF
CDR3nt: TGTGCCAGCAGTGGACAGGGGAGTAACCTGAAAGCTGAAGCTTTCTTT

j_gene: TRBJ2-2
v_gene: TRBV9
d_gene: -
CDR3aa: CASSPWTSPGFTGELFF
CDR3nt: TGTGCCAGCAGCCCATGGACTTCTCCGGGGTTCACCGGGGAGCTGTTTTTT

j_gene: TRBJ2-3
v_gene: TRBV4-3
d_gene: TRBD1
CDR3aa: CASSQDPGQGAPDTQYF
CDR3nt: TGCGCCAGCAGCCAAGACCCGGGACAGGGGGCCCCAGATACGCAGTATTTT

j_gene: TRBJ2-1
v_gene: TRBV19
d_gene: -
CDR3aa: CASSISPGSPREGSYNEQFF
CDR3nt: TGTGCCAGTAGTATTTCTCCGGGCAGTCCCCGTGAGGGCTCCTACAATGAGCAGTTCTTC

j_gene: TRBJ2-7
v_gene: TRBV5-1
d_gene: TRBD2
CDR3aa: CASSPNPGGDEQYF
CDR3nt: TGCGCCAGCAGCCCGAACCCGGGGGGGGACGAGCAGTACTTC

j_gene: TRBJ1-2
v_gene: TRBV7-6
d_gene: -
CDR3aa: CASSHAGGAYGYTF
CDR3nt: TGTGCCAGCAGCCACGCGGGGGGCGCCTATGGCTACACCTTC

j_gene: TRBJ2-3
v_gene: TRBV7-7
d_gene: -
CDR3aa: CASSKGIGVEDTQYF
CDR3nt: TGTGCCAGCAGCAAAGGTATCGGGGTTGAAGATACGCAGTATTTT

j_gene: TRBJ1-2
v_gene: TRBV28
d_gene: -
CDR3aa: CASSSQTEYGYTF
CDR3nt: TGTGCCAGCAGTTCGCAAACTGAGTATGGCTACACCTTC

j_gene: TRBJ2-7
v_gene: TRBV27
d_gene: TRBD2
CDR3aa: CASSPGTSGSYEQYF
CDR3nt: TGTGCCAGCAGTCCCGGGACTAGCGGGTCCTACGAGCAGTACTTC

j_gene: TRBJ2-7
v_gene: TRBV5-8
d_gene: -
CDR3aa: CASSPQGGWGYEQYF
CDR3nt: TGTGCCAGCAGCCCCCAAGGGGGTTGGGGCTACGAGCAGTACTTC

j_gene: TRBJ1-5
v_gene: TRBV19
d_gene: -
CDR3aa: CASSAGGGVQPQHF
CDR3nt: TGTGCCAGTAGTGCGGGGGGCGGCGTTCAGCCCCAGCATTTT

j_gene: TRBJ1-1
v_gene: TRBV5-7
d_gene: -
CDR3aa: CASSGDREAFF
CDR3nt: TGTGCCAGCAGCGGTGACAGGGAAGCTTTCTTT

j_gene: TRBJ2-7
v_gene: TRBV10-3
d_gene: -
CDR3aa: CAISDPQGLSILGQYF
CDR3nt: TGTGCCATCAGTGACCCCCAGGGCTTAAGTATATTGGGGCAGTACTTC

j_gene: TRBJ2-5
v_gene: TRBV2
d_gene: TRBD2
CDR3aa: CASSGTSGTKETQYF
CDR3nt: TGTGCCAGCAGTGGGACTAGCGGGACCAAAGAGACCCAGTACTTC

j_gene: TRBJ2-5
v_gene: TRBV11-1
d_gene: -
CDR3aa: CASSLTGQKETQYF
CDR3nt: TGTGCCAGCAGCTTAACAGGGCAAAAAGAGACCCAGTACTTC

j_gene: TRBJ1-1
v_gene: TRBV10-3
d_gene: TRBD1
CDR3aa: CAIRGGGGTGNTEAFF
CDR3nt: TGTGCCATCAGGGGGGGTGGAGGGACAGGGAACACTGAAGCTTTCTTT

j_gene: TRBJ2-2
v_gene: TRBV7-2
d_gene: TRBD2
CDR3aa: CASSLSGTSFYTGELFF
CDR3nt: TGTGCCAGCAGCTTATCAGGGACTAGCTTTTACACCGGGGAGCTGTTTTTT

j_gene: TRBJ2-7
v_gene: TRBV4-2
d_gene: -
CDR3aa: CASSQDYGDEQYF
CDR3nt: TGTGCCAGCAGCCAAGATTACGGAGACGAGCAGTACTTC

j_gene: TRBJ2-7
v_gene: TRBV10-3
d_gene: TRBD1
CDR3aa: CAIRRGPDTYEQYF
CDR3nt: TGTGCCATCAGGAGGGGGCCGGACACCTACGAGCAGTACTTC

j_gene: TRBJ1-2
v_gene: TRBV29-1
d_gene: TRBD1
CDR3aa: CSVERRGTGNNYGYTF
CDR3nt: TGCAGCGTTGAAAGAAGGGGGACAGGGAATAACTATGGCTACACCTTC

j_gene: TRBJ2-3
v_gene: TRBV29-1
d_gene: TRBD2
CDR3aa: CSVDLAGADTQYF
CDR3nt: TGCAGCGTTGACCTAGCGGGTGCAGATACGCAGTATTTT

j_gene: TRBJ2-3
v_gene: TRBV11-1
d_gene: TRBD1
CDR3aa: CASSWTGDRTDTQYF
CDR3nt: TGTGCCAGCAGCTGGACAGGAGACCGCACAGATACGCAGTATTTT

j_gene: TRBJ1-6
v_gene: TRBV7-5
d_gene: -
CDR3aa: CVRSLEGVPYNSPLHF
CDR3nt: TGTGTCAGAAGCTTAGAGGGAGTTCCGTATAATTCACCCCTCCACTTT

j_gene: TRBJ1-1
v_gene: TRBV2
d_gene: -
CDR3aa: CASNKQGYNTEAFF
CDR3nt: TGTGCCAGCAATAAACAGGGCTATAACACTGAAGCTTTCTTT

j_gene: TRBJ2-7
v_gene: TRBV5-5
d_gene: TRBD2
CDR3aa: CASSFQGPAGGSTAYEQYF
CDR3nt: TGTGCCAGCAGCTTTCAGGGGCCAGCGGGAGGAAGTACGGCCTACGAGCAGTACTTC

j_gene: TRBJ2-3
v_gene: TRBV9
d_gene: -
CDR3aa: CASSVRPAGFTDTQYF
CDR3nt: TGTGCCAGCAGCGTACGCCCAGCGGGTTTCACAGATACGCAGTATTTT

j_gene: TRBJ2-3
v_gene: TRBV30
d_gene: -
CDR3aa: CAWSPVGRITDTQYF
CDR3nt: TGTGCCTGGAGCCCCGTGGGGAGGATCACAGATACGCAGTATTTT

j_gene: TRBJ2-5
v_gene: TRBV2
d_gene: TRBD1
CDR3aa: CASRIQGAQETQYF
CDR3nt: TGTGCCAGCAGGATACAGGGGGCGCAGGAGACCCAGTACTTC

j_gene: TRBJ2-1
v_gene: TRBV7-3
d_gene: TRBD2
CDR3aa: CASRDIAGGEQFF
CDR3nt: TGTGCCAGCAGAGATATAGCGGGAGGTGAGCAGTTCTTC

j_gene: TRBJ2-7
v_gene: TRBV29-1
d_gene: TRBD2
CDR3aa: CSVEERDYEQYF
CDR3nt: TGCAGCGTTGAGGAGCGGGATTACGAGCAGTACTTC

j_gene: TRBJ1-2
v_gene: TRBV5-4
d_gene: -
CDR3aa: CASSLGQQDGYTF
CDR3nt: TGTGCCAGCAGCTTGGGGCAGCAGGATGGCTACACCTTC

j_gene: TRBJ1-2
v_gene: TRBV19
d_gene: -
CDR3aa: CASSMLVEDGYTF
CDR3nt: TGTGCCAGTAGTATGTTAGTTGAGGATGGCTACACCTTC

j_gene: TRBJ2-5
v_gene: TRBV7-2
d_gene: TRBD2
CDR3aa: CASSLDFSGRARETQYF
CDR3nt: TGTGCCAGCAGCTTAGACTTTAGCGGGAGGGCGCGAGAGACCCAGTACTTC

j_gene: TRBJ1-3
v_gene: TRBV25-1
d_gene: TRBD1
CDR3aa: CASSQNGGQGRSGNTIYF
CDR3nt: TGTGCCAGCAGCCAAAATGGGGGACAGGGAAGATCTGGAAACACCATATATTTT

j_gene: TRBJ2-1
v_gene: TRBV6-5
d_gene: -
CDR3aa: CASRRGRGFNEQFF
CDR3nt: TGTGCCAGCAGGCGGGGCAGGGGGTTCAATGAGCAGTTCTTC

j_gene: TRBJ2-5
v_gene: TRBV6-1
d_gene: -
CDR3aa: CASSEVAGRQETQYF
CDR3nt: TGTGCCAGCAGTGAGGTGGCGGGCCGACAAGAGACCCAGTACTTC

j_gene: TRBJ2-7
v_gene: TRBV7-6
d_gene: TRBD2
CDR3aa: CASSLGPSGSPYEQYF
CDR3nt: TGTGCCAGCAGCTTAGGCCCTAGCGGTTCCCCCTACGAGCAGTACTTC

j_gene: TRBJ2-5
v_gene: TRBV11-2
d_gene: TRBD1
CDR3aa: CASSPGGQETQYF
CDR3nt: TGTGCCAGCAGCCCAGGGGGCCAAGAGACCCAGTACTTC

j_gene: TRBJ1-2
v_gene: TRBV4-2
d_gene: -
CDR3aa: CASSLPGQFNYGYTF
CDR3nt: TGTGCCAGCAGCCTTCCGGGACAATTTAACTATGGCTACACCTTC

j_gene: TRBJ1-5
v_gene: TRBV2
d_gene: TRBD1
CDR3aa: CASRGTGGQPQHF
CDR3nt: TGTGCCAGCAGGGGGACAGGAGGCCAGCCCCAGCATTTT

j_gene: TRBJ1-1
v_gene: TRBV11-3
d_gene: TRBD1
CDR3aa: CASSQKWGTGGTEAFF
CDR3nt: TGTGCCAGCAGCCAAAAATGGGGGACAGGGGGGACTGAAGCTTTCTTT

j_gene: TRBJ2-7
v_gene: TRBV7-7
d_gene: -
CDR3aa: CASSRDSHSYEQYF
CDR3nt: TGTGCCAGCAGCCGGGACTCCCACTCCTACGAGCAGTACTTC